This TCR beta chain was sequenced during a study of shared clonotypes between healthy human individuals (dated by TCRdb to between 2020 and 2021). Regarding the study in general: A few men and two women, aged 18 to 49 years, made up the cohort. Leukapheresis yielded between about 0.94 and 9 billion PBMCs per donor. Different laboratories and diverse techniques were used to prepare libraries and sequence TCR repertoires, to increase sequencing depth and limit assay-specific biases. For each donor, CD4 naive and CD4 memory were each run on three plates, CD8 naive on two plates, and CD8 memory on one plate. To estimate repertoire size and how much clonotypes are shared between individuals, the study performed deep sequencing of blood TCR repertoires from 4 to 6 healthy adults.

What the research found in general, with its limitations: Pairwise subsampling led to the expectation that sequencing depth would affect the degree of clonotype sharing among donors. Sampling was limited to blood, and TCR repertoires in tissue likely differ from TCR repertoires in blood. Compared with non-shared clonotypes, the clonotypes found in all four sorted-subset donors had higher generation probabilities. Incomplete sequencing was indicated by rarefaction of sorted-subset datasets, despite the large sequencing depth. When a few donors were compared, the shared fraction of clonotypes was about 5% for naive CD4, 3% to 4% for naive CD8, 2.3% for memory CD4, and 0.35% to 0.5% for memory CD8. Naive subsets generally had larger estimated clonotype richness than memory subsets. The genetic and exposure-history diversity represented was limited by the small number of donors.

Concerning this clone itself: Its antigen is currently not known. No base qualities exist here, and no much larger clone lies one base off it.

The germline V gene provides CDR1 SNHLY and CDR2 FYNNEI. V is clipped by 8 bases and J by 4 bases, and the sequence between their germline boundaries is 7 bases long. Inclusive of the bounding cysteine and phenylalanine, the CDR3 is 11 residues long. Of all the DNA, just the CDR3 is kept, 33 bases in frame from base 1. For the CD8 naive samples, CD45RO-negative cells were positively selected for CCR7, yielding a CD45RA+CCR7+ population from which TemRA cells were excluded. The donors were healthy, HIV-negative adults with no recently reported acute infections or vaccinations. Every donor was a Caucasian adult residing in Nashville, Tennessee, USA. After blood collection by leukapheresis, PBMCs were isolated using Ficoll-Histopaque density gradient centrifugation and then cryopreserved in the vapor phase of liquid nitrogen. Analytical flow cytometry was used to check the purity and quantity of each magnetically sorted T cell population. Genomic DNA was isolated from each sorted fraction and quantified by UV absorbance on a Nanodrop 2000c.

Using the deep immunoSEQ assay, multiplex PCR amplified TCR CDR3 regions from genomic DNA. Extracted genomic DNA from each cell subset was spread evenly across all wells of several immunoSEQ 96-well plates, with each plate serving as a replicate. For sorted subsets, each replicate PCR was loaded with approximately 200 ng genomic DNA, equivalent to some 31,000 T cell genomes. Purified libraries were quantified with a Qubit 3.0 fluorometer, sized on a Bioanalyzer 2100, and re-quantified with the KAPA Library Quantification kit. Every immunoSEQ 96-well plate was sequenced on a separate single-read 150-cycle Illumina NextSeq 550 flow cell. As for how the authors treated the data: The immunoSEQ output contained only junctional sequences without quality scores, so filtering could not match that applied to full-length reads. To assign V/J genes and CDR3, sequences were annotated against IMGT germline references using PyIR, a Python wrapper for IgBLAST v1.9. Reads with weak V/J assignments (E-value above 1e-6), missing CDR3, stop codons, out-of-frame junctions, or ambiguous translated residues were removed. V3J clonotypes were defined as sequences sharing an identical inferred V gene, J gene, and CDR3 amino acid sequence. Percentage overlap between repertoires was calculated by dividing the number of shared unique clonotypes by the size of the smaller repertoire. Repertoire richness was assessed with RTK rarefaction, the Chao1 estimator, and Recon v2.1 estimates of unobserved clonotypes. For all TCRbeta clonotypes obtained by the gDNA method from four donors, generation probabilities were computed with OLGA. In its TCRdb copy, this immuneACCESS table keeps in-frame sequences only and misses some clones. Where compared with another copy, unresolved V genes explain less than half of these, and the others have no known cause. Clone size and the V and J calls come from that table; the DNA yielded D and trimming. For this sample the table gives about 2.1 million clones, of which 93% were detected only once. The top ten clonotypes cover 1.5% to 2% of the sample.

The sample was naive CD8+ T cells from PBMCs. Sample cell subset or site, as interpreted from the label and publication: CD45RA+CCR7+. The rearrangement combines TRBV2 with TRBJ2-3; the D gene is not confidently resolved. This receptor was obtained from a young man in good health. Some clones in this sample may be carry-over from other donors' samples. In nucleotides, the sequence is TGTGCCAGCGGCCGGCCAGATACGCAGTATTTT. Protein translation: CASGRPDTQYF.